The source of this T cell receptor beta chain is a study of CD8+ T cells in alopecia areata. The CDR3 consists of 15 residues. Treatment in this sample: oral pan-JAK inhibitor, 5-10 mg twice daily. This clone was seen ten or more times. The antigen remains undetermined. Extraction and reverse transcription of RNA yielded cDNA as the sequencing template. Some clones are missing from TCRdb's copy, which holds only in-frame ones; the method was immunoSEQ multiplex PCR. The sample contains 200,000 or so clones, about 62% of which appear only once. Broader study findings: Association of baseline CD8+ expansion with response is uncertain owing to one nonresponder.

J is TRBJ2-4 and V is TRBV21-1; TRBD1 is taken as the D call from the table, unchecked against the DNA. TRBV21-1 corresponds to a pseudogene. The source of this sequence is a human donor with alopecia areata. The sample in question was CD4+ T cells sorted from blood, obtained at week 24, from a patient treated with tofacitinib. As DNA, the CDR3 is TGTGCCAGCAGCAAAGCGGTACACGTCAAAAACATTCAGTACTTC. Translation gives CASSKAVHVKNIQYF.